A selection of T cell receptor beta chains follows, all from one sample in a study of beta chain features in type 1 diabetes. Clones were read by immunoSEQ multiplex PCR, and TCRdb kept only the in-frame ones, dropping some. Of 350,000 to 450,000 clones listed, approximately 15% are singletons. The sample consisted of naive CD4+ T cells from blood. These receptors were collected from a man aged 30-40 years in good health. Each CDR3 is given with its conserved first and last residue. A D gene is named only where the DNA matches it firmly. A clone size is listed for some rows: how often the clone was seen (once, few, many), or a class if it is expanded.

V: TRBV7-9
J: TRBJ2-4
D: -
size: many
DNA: TGTGCCAGCAGCTTTACCAAGGCCAAAAACATTCAGTACTTC
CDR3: CASSFTKAKNIQYF

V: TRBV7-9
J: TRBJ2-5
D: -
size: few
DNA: TGTGCCAGCAGCTCCAGGGGTGCGGGGACCCGGGCCCAGTACTTC
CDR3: CASSSRGAGTRAQYF

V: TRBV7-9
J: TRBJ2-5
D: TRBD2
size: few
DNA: TGTGCCAGCAGCTTACTTGGGACTAGCGGGACAAAGACCCAGTACTTC
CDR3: CASSLLGTSGTKTQYF

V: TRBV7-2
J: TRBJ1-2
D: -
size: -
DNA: TGTGCCAGCAGCTTAGTGACGGTCTCATATGGCTACACCTTC
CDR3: CASSLVTVSYGYTF

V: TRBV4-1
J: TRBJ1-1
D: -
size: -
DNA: TGCGCCAGCAGCCAGAGGGCGAGAGGGGACACTGAAGCTTTCTTT
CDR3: CASSQRARGDTEAFF

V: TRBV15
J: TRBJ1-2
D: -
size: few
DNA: TGTGCCACCAGCAGAGAGCTAGAACAGTACTATGGCTACACCTTC
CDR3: CATSRELEQYYGYTF

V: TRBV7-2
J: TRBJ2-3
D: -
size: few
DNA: TGTGCCAGCAGCTTAGGTGGGATGGTAGCCACAGATACGCAGTATTTT
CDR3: CASSLGGMVATDTQYF

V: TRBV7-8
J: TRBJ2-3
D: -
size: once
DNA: TGTGCCAGCAGCATGGGACTTCCCAGCACAGATACGCAGTATTTT
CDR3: CASSMGLPSTDTQYF

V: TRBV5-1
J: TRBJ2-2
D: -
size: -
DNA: TGCGCCAGCAGCTTGGCAGAGTCGAACACCGGGGAGCTGTTTTTT
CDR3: CASSLAESNTGELFF

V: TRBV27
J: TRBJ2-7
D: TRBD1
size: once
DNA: TGTGCCAGCAGTCCCGGGACAGGCCCAAGCTCCTACGAGCAGTACTTC
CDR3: CASSPGTGPSSYEQYF

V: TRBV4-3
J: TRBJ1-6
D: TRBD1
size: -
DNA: TGCGCCAGCAGCCAACGACAGGGAAATTCACCCCTCCACTTT
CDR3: CASSQRQGNSPLHF

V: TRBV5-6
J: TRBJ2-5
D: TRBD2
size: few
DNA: TGTGCCAGCAGCTTTCTAGCGGGGAGGAGAGAGACCCAGTACTTC
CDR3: CASSFLAGRRETQYF

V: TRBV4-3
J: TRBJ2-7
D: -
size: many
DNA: TGCGCCAGCAGCCAAGTGTCAGGGACCTACGAGCAGTACTTC
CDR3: CASSQVSGTYEQYF

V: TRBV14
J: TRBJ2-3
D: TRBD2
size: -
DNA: TGTGCCAGCAGCCAGCTCTCCAGCGGGGGCACAGATACGCAGTATTTT
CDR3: CASSQLSSGGTDTQYF

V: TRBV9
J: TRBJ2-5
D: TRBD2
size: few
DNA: TGTGCCAGCAGCTTAGCGGGAGGGCTTAAAGAGACCCAGTACTTC
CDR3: CASSLAGGLKETQYF

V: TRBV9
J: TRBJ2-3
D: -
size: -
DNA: TGTGCCAGCAGCGTAGGTCTCGCGGCTAGCACAGATACGCAGTATTTT
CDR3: CASSVGLAASTDTQYF

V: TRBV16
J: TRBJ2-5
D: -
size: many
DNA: TGTGCCAGCAGTCCACGAGAGACCCAGTACTTC
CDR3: CASSPRETQYF

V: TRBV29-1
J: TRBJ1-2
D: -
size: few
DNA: TGCAGCGTTGGGGGACTCAACTATGGCTACACCTTC
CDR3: CSVGGLNYGYTF

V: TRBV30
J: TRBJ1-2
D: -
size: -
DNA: TGTGCCTGGAGTCAGGCAGGGAGGAAGTATGGCTACACCTTC
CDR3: CAWSQAGRKYGYTF

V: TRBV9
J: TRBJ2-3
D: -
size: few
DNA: TGTGCCAGCAGTCGGGACTTAAGGACCGCAGATACGCAGTATTTT
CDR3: CASSRDLRTADTQYF

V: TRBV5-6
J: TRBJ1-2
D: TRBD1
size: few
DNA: TGTGCCAGCAGGGCCGGGACAGGGAACTATGGCTACACCTTC
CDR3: CASRAGTGNYGYTF

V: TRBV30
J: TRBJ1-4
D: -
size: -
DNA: TGTGCCTGGAGTGTTATTGAGGGGGGGAAACTGTTTTTT
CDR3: CAWSVIEGGKLFF